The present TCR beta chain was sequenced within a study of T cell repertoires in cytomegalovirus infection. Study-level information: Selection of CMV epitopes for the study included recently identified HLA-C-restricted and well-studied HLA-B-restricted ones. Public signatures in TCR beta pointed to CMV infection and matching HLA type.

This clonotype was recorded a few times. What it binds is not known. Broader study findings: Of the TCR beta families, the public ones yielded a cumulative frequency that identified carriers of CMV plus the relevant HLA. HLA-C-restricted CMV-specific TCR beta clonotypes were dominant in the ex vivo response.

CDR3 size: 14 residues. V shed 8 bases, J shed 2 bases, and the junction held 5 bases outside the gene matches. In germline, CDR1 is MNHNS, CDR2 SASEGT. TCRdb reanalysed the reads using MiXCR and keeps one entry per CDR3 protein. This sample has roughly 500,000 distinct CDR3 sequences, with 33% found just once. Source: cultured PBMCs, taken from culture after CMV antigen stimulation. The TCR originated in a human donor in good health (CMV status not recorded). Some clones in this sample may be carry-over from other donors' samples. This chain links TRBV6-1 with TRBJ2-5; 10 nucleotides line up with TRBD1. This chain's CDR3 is CASGDRGPQETQYF. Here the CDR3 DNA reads TGTGCCAGCGGAGACAGGGGGCCTCAAGAGACCCAGTACTTC.